This T cell receptor (beta chain) was identified in a study of beta chain features in type 1 diabetes (dated by TCRdb to the late 2010s). Concerning the study at large: Mean age, gender distribution, total cell number and subset yield did not differ between patients and healthy donors. In the study, recently diagnosed type 1 diabetes patients and matched healthy donors were compared on the TCRB repertoires of their sorted circulating CD4+ T cell subsets. A total of 90 million to 120 million sorted cells were examined across all samples, and a strong correlation was observed between cell number per subset and RNA yield. Whereas all 28 donors provided naive and central memory subsets, regulatory and stem cell-like memory subsets were isolated from just 8 patients and roughly 8 healthy donors. The paper's findings and limits, for the study overall: The naive, central memory and regulatory TCRB repertoires appeared to resemble one another more closely among patients than among healthy donors. HLA sub-analyses involved small numbers of individuals, so any influence of HLA type on TCRB rearrangement remained unresolved. Because cDNA was sequenced instead of genomic DNA, highly expressing activated cells could be over-represented, though the groups showed no difference in activation or CD3 levels. At VDJ recombination sites, type 1 diabetes patients had fewer insertions and more deleted nucleotides, which implies abnormalities in thymic rearrangement. A moderate but significant shortening of TCRB CDR3 length was observed in type 1 diabetes patients in all four CD4+ subsets. PCR may preferentially amplify shorter templates, but because patient and control samples were amplified and corrected together, any resulting skew would affect both groups equally.

A single peripheral blood draw of approximately 120 mL on average was collected from each donor into heparinised tubes. Naive, central memory, regulatory and stem cell-like memory CD4+ T cells were sorted on a BD FACSAria II using a panel including CD45RO, CCR7, CD25, CD127, CD95 and CD27. A purity above 95% was achieved for all sorted populations. PBMCs were isolated right away by Lymphoprep density gradient centrifugation and were stained directly, without culture. So that batch effects would be minimized, each experiment stained and sorted samples in pairs, pairing one healthy donor with one patient. This clone was detected only a few times. The antigen this receptor binds is unknown. Per-base qualities were not stored, and no clone one base away is much larger. The entire isolated RNA was reverse transcribed using the High Capacity cDNA Reverse Transcription Kit, and thus expressed TCRB transcripts were sequenced. Deep immunoSEQ sequencing was performed on naive, central memory and regulatory T cell samples, with an average of around 3.5 million total reads per sample. Sorted cells were lysed in RLT buffer and RNA was extracted with DNase-treated RNeasy Micro or Mini kits, depending on cell number. To prevent cross-contamination, every cell subset was processed on its own, while patient and healthy donor samples were processed together. The immunoSEQ multiplex PCR was used to amplify TCRB sequences from cDNA, yielding 87-bp fragments that span the CDR3 region. The amplicons were sequenced using the Illumina HiSeq platform. The original pipeline was this. PCR bias was corrected computationally using synthetic template baselines, and reads within Hamming distance 2 were collapsed, with unmergeable singletons discarded. Reads were aligned to IMGT to assign V, D and J genes, CDR3 length, and insertions or deletions at six rearrangement sites. Within each subset, clonotype counts were normalized to sorted cell number, and only after that were true diversity and Gini coefficients computed with the tcR R package. The overlap coefficient, calculated on TCRB nucleotide sequences, was used to quantify repertoire sharing. TCRdb took over this immuneACCESS table, retaining in-frame rearrangements with V and J assigned. Such tables are incomplete; in checked studies, under half of the missing clones stem from an unresolved V gene, and the remainder is unexplained. V, J and clone size reflect that table, while D and trimming were determined from the DNA. Here the sample has around 290,000 clones; around 7.8% occur a single time. Of the sample, roughly 0.94% falls within the top ten clones.

From the germline V gene, CDR1 is MNHNS and CDR2 is SASEGT. Germline trimming amounts to 5 bases on V and 1 base on J, with 6 as the count of junction bases outside the gene matches. From cysteine to phenylalanine, the CDR3 is 15 amino acids long. Only the CDR3 DNA is retained, 45 bases long and in frame from the first base. Sample: central memory CD4+ T cells from blood. The chain couples TRBV6-1 to TRBJ2-3, with 7 bases in between that match TRBD1. This TCR was recovered from a woman younger than 35 in good health. The DNA is TGTGCCAGCAGTCCCTGGGGGACAGGCACAGATACGCAGTATTTT. Its translation is CASSPWGTGTDTQYF.